The next 10 T cell receptor beta chains were all read from a single sample in a study of T cell changes during pregnancy in multiple sclerosis. Here immunoSEQ multiplex PCR was the method, and the copy in TCRdb shows in-frame clones only, minus some. Of 55,000 or so clones listed, over 80% were seen once; the top ten hold approximately 0.6%. The sequencing used CD4+ T cells from peripheral blood mononuclear cells, collected after pregnancy. These receptors originate from a female donor with multiple sclerosis, enrolled in a pregnancy study.

The chain is built from TRBV9 and TRBJ2-1, with TRBD1 matching 7 bases. The CDR3 consists of 15 residues. V lost 0 bases to trimming and J lost 5 bases; unmatched junction nucleotides: 5. Per germline, CDR1 SGDLS and CDR2 YYNGEE. The chain's CDR3 is CASSVEGQAHNEQFF. The DNA for the CDR3 is TGTGCCAGCAGCGTAGAAGGACAGGCGCACAATGAGCAGTTCTTC.

This rearrangement joins TRBV21-1 to TRBJ2-6; the D call of TRBD1 is as the table states it, not checked on the DNA. TRBV21-1 counts as a pseudogene. The CDR3 sequence is 14 residues long. The CDR3 region is CASRHFSGANVLTF. The CDR3 bases are TGTGCCAGCAGACATTTCTCTGGGGCCAACGTCCTGACTTTC.

The rearrangement joins TRBV15 to TRBJ1-5, with D tentatively TRBD1 (5 bases). The length of the CDR3 is 15 residues. Between the trimmed V and J ends, which lost 0 bases and 4 bases, there was a span of 10 bases. Germline V lookup: CDR1 LNHNV, CDR2 YYDKDF (reference sequence). The CDR3 DNA sequence: TGTGCCACCAGCAGAGATATGGGGGGTAATCAGCCCCAGCATTTT. As protein: CATSRDMGGNQPQHF.

The chain links TRBV19 to TRBJ2-4; maybe TRBD2 (7 bases). The CDR3 sequence is 14 residues long. Trimming took 7 bases from V and 8 from J, leaving 18 bases between them. CDR1 is LNHDA and CDR2 is SQIVND in the germline V gene (reference sequence). The CDR3 nucleotides are TGTGCCAGTACCTCGGAGGGGGAGGGGCACATTCAGTACTTC. Its protein is CASTSEGEGHIQYF.

This chain connects TRBV7-2 to TRBJ2-7, with TRBD1 as a possible D gene (6 bases). Trimming took 6 bases from V and 2 from J, leaving 20 bases between them. CDR1 is SGHTA and CDR2 is FQGNSA in the germline V gene. The CDR3 length is 16 residues. This CDR3 reads CASRLTLDRLAYEQYF. The CDR3 coding sequence is TGTGCCAGCAGACTAACCCTCGACAGGTTGGCCTACGAGCAGTACTTC.

The chain carries TRBV7-2 and TRBJ2-1, with 16 nucleotides matching TRBD2. The germline gives CDR1 SGHTA, CDR2 FQGNSA. The V segment lost 4 bases and the J segment 9 bases; nucleotides outside the gene matches: 6. CDR3 length: 16 amino acids. For the CDR3, the DNA is TGTGCCAGCAGCTGGGGACTAGCGGGGGGGCCAGGTGAGCAGTTCTTC. It translates to CASSWGLAGGPGEQFF.

V is TRBV5-6 and J is TRBJ1-4, with 7 bases matching TRBD1. Trimming removed 2 bases from V and 7 bases from J; junction bases left unmatched: 8. Germline CDR1 reads SGHDT; CDR2 reads YYEEEE. This CDR3 comprises 15 residues. Written as DNA, the CDR3 is TGTGCCAGCAGCTTCACAGGGGCGAGAGGTGAAAAACTGTTTTTT. Protein: CASSFTGARGEKLFF.

J is TRBJ1-5 and V is TRBV15; D unresolved. Trimming took 1 base from V and 0 from J, leaving 19 bases between them. The CDR3 has 19 residues. Germline CDR1 and CDR2: LNHNV and YYDKDF (reference sequence). The CDR3 DNA follows: TGTGCCACCAGCAGAGCGTTTTCCTCGGTCGGGAATAGCAATCAGCCCCAGCATTTT. This encodes CATSRAFSSVGNSNQPQHF.

The chain combines TRBV7-2 with TRBJ2-3; possible D gene TRBD1, 6 bases. V lost 5 bases and J lost 9, with 21 bases in between. The CDR3 extends over 15 amino acids. CDR1 SGHTA and CDR2 FQGNSA come from the germline V gene. The CDR3 region is CASSDPHLGAYTQYF. The CDR3 nucleotides read TGTGCCAGCAGCGACCCCCACCTGGGGGCGTACACGCAGTATTTT.

The rearrangement joins TRBV7-2 to TRBJ2-5, with TRBD2 matching 10 bases. The germline V gene has CDR1 SGHTA and CDR2 FQGNSA. The junction had 11 bases not matched to a gene; V was cut back by 1 base and J by 3 bases. The CDR3 totals 18 residues. DNA for the CDR3: TGTGCCAGCAGCTTAGTCAGCAGCGGGGGGGGTTGGGAAGAGACCCAGTACTTC. This encodes CASSLVSSGGGWEETQYF.